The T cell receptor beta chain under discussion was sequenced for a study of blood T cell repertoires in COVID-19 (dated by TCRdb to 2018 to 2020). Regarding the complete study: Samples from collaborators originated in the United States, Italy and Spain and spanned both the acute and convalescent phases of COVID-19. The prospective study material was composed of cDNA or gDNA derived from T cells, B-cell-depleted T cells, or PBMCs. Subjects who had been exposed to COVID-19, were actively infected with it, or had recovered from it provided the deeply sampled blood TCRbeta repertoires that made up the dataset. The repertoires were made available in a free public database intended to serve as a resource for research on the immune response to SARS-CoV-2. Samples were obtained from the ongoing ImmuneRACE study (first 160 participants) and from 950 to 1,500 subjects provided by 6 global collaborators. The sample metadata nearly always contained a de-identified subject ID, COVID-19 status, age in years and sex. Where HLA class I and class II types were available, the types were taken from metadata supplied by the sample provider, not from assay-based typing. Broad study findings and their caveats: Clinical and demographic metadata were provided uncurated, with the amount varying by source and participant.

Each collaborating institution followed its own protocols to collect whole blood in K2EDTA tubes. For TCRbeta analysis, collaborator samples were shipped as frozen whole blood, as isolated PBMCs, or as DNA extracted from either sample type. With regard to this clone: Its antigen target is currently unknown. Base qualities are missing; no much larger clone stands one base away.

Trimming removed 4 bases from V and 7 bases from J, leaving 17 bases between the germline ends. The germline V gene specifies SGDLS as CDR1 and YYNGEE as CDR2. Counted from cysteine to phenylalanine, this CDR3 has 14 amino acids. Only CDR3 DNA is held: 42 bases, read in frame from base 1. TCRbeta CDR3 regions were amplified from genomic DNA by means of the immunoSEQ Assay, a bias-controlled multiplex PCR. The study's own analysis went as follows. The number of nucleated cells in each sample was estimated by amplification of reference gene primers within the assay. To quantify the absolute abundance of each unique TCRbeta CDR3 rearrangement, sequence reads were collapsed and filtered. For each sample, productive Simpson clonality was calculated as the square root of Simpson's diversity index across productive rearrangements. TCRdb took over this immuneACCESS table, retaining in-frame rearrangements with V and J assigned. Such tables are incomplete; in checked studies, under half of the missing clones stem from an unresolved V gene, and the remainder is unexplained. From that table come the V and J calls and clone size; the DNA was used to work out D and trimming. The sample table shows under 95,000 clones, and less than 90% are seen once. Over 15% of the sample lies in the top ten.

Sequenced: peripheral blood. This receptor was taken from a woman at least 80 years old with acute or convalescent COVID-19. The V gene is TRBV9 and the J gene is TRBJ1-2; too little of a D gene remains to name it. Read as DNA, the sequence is TGTGCCAGCAGCCCGTACAGCGTAGGAGGTGGCTACACCTTC. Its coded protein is CASSPYSVGGGYTF.